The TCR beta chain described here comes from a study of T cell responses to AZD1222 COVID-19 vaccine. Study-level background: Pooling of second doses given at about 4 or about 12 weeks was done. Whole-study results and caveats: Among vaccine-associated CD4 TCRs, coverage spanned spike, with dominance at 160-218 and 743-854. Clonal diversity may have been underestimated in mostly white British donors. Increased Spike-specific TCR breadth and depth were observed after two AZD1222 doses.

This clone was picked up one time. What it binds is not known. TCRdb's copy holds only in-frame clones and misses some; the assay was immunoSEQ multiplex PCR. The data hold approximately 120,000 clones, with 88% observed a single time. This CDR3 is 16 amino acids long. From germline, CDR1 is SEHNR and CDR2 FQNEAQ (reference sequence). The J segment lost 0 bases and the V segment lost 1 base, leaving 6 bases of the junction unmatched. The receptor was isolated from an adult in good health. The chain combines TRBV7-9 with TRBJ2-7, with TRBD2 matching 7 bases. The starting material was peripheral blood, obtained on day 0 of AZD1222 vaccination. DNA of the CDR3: TGTGCCAGCAGCTTAGGTTTCGGCGGGGGCTCCTACGAGCAGTACTTC. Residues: CASSLGFGGGSYEQYF.